Below, 2 T cell receptor beta chains from the same sample are listed, as sequenced in a study of blood T cell repertoires in COVID-19 (dated by TCRdb to 2018 to 2021). The method was the immunoSEQ multiplex PCR assay. TCRdb retrieved this table from immuneACCESS and kept in-frame rearrangements only. Not all clones are present; in checked studies, unresolved V genes account for under half, and no reason is known for the remainder. A total of about 160,000 clones appear in this sample, more than 80% of them only once. The leading ten clones occupy roughly 2.3% of the sample. Sequencing was done on a sample of peripheral blood. The origin of the receptors is a man between 70 and 80 years old with acute or convalescent COVID-19.

This chain uses TRBV6-1 with TRBJ1-6; 9 bases match TRBD1. The CDR3 totals 15 residues. Germline CDR1 reads MNHNS; CDR2 reads SASEGT. V gave up 7 bases and J gave up 6 bases; unmatched junction bases: 7. The CDR3 DNA reads as TGTGCCAGCATGATACCGGGACAGGGTAATTCACCCCTCCACTTT. It codes for CASMIPGQGNSPLHF.

V and J are TRBV12-3 or TRBV12-4 and TRBJ1-5; maybe TRBD1 (5 bases). The CDR3 has 13 amino acids. Trimming removed 8 bases at V and 6 bases at J, with 14 bases between. CDR3 protein: CASWDGGVQPQHF. CDR3 nucleotides: TGTGCCAGCTGGGACGGGGGGGTTCAGCCCCAGCATTTT.